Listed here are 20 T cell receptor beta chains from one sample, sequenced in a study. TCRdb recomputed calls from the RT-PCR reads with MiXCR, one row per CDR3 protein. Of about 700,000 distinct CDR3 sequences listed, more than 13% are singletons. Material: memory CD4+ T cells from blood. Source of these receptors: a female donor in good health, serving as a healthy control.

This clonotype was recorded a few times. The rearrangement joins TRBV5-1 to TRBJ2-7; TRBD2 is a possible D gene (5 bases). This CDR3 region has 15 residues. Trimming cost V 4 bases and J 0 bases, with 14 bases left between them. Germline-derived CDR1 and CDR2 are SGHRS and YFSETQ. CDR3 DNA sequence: TGCGCCAGCAGCCCGGGGTCGACAAGCTCCTACGAGCAGTACTTC. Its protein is CASSPGSTSSYEQYF.

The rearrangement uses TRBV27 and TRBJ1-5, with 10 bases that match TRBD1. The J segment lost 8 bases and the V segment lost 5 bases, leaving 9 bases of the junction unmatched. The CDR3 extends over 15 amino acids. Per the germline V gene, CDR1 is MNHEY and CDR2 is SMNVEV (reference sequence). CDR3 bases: TGTGCCAGCAGTCGACAGGGGGCCCCCCGGGAGCCCCAGCATTTT. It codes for CASSRQGAPREPQHF.

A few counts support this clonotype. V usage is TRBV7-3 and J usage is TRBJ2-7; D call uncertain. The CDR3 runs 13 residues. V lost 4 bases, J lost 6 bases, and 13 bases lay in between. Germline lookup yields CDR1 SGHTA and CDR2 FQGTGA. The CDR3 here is CASSSSQSGEQYF. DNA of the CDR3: TGTGCCAGCAGCTCCTCCCAGTCGGGCGAGCAGTACTTC. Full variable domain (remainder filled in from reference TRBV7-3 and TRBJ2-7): GAGVSQTPSNKVTEKGKYVELRCDPISGHTALYWYRQSLGQGPEFLIYFQGTGAADDSGLPNDRFFAVRPEGSVSTLKIQRTERGDSAVYLCASSSSQSGEQYFGPGTRLTVT.

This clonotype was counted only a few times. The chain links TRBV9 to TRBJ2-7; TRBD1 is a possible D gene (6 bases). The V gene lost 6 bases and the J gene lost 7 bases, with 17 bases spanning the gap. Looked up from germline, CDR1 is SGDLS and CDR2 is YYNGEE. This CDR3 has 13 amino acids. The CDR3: CASNEGVPGEQYF. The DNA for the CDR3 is TGTGCCAGCAATGAGGGGGTCCCTGGGGAGCAGTACTTC. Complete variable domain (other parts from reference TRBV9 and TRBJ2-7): DSGVTQTPKHLITATGQRVTLRCSPRSGDLSVYWYQQSLDQGLQFLIQYYNGEERAKGNILERFSAQQFPDLHSELNLSSLELGDSALYFCASNEGVPGEQYFGPGTRLTVT.

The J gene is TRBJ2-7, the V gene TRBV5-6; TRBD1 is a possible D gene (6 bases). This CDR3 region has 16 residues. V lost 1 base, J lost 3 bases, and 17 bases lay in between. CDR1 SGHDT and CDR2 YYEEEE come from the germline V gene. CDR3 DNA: TGTGCCAGCAGCTTGTCACCCATTCTGGACAGCTACGAGCAGTACTTC. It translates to CASSLSPILDSYEQYF.

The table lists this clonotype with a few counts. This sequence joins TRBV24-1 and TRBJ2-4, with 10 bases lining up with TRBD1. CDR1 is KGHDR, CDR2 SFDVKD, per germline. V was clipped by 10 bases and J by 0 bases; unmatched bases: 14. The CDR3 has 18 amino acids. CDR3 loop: CATDRDRGLTLAKNIQYF. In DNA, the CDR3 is TGTGCCACAGACCGGGACAGGGGATTGACACTAGCCAAAAACATTCAGTACTTC.

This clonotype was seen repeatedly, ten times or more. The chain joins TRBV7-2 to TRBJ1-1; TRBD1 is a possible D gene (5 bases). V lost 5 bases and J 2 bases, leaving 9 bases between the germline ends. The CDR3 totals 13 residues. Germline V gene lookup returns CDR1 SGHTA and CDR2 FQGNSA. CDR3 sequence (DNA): TGTGCCAGCAGCGCCGGACACAACACTGAAGCTTTCTTT. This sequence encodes CASSAGHNTEAFF.

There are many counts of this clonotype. The CDR3 DNA reads TGTGCCAGCACACAGGGCGGGAGCTCCTACGAGCAGTACTTC. This codes for CASTQGGSSYEQYF. The V and J genes are TRBV6-1 and TRBJ2-7; D possibly corresponds to TRBD2 (7 bases). This CDR3 contains 14 residues. The germline CDR1 and CDR2 sequences are MNHNS and SASEGT. The V gene lost 7 bases and the J gene lost 0 bases, with 13 bases spanning the gap.

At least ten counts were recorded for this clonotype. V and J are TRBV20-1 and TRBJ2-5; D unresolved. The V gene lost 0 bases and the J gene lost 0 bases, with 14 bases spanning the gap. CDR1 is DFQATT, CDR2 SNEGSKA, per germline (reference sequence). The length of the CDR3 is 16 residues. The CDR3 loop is CSARDRAASNQETQYF. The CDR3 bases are TGCAGTGCTAGAGATCGGGCAGCCTCGAACCAAGAGACCCAGTACTTC.

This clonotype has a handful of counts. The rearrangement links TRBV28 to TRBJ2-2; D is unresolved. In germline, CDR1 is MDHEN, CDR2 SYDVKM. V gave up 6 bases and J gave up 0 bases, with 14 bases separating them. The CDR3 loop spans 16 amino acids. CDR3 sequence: CASRPGPVPNTGELFF. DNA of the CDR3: TGTGCCAGCAGACCCGGCCCCGTACCGAACACCGGGGAGCTGTTTTTT.

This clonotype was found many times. The CDR3 spells CSARGNRGGQNTEAFF. DNA of the CDR3: TGCAGTGCTAGAGGCAACAGGGGCGGACAGAACACTGAAGCTTTCTTT. The chain links TRBV20-1 to TRBJ1-1; 7 nucleotides match TRBD1. Germline CDR1 is DFQATT and CDR2 is SNEGSKA (reference sequence). The CDR3 runs to 16 residues. The V and J ends lost 1 base and 1 base, in that order; junction bases with no gene match: 9.

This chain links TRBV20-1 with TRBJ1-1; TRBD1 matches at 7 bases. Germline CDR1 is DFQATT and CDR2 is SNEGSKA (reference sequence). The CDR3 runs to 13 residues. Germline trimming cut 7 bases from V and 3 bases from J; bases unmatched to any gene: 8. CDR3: CSVPTGKDTEAFF. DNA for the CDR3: TGCAGTGTCCCGACAGGGAAAGACACTGAAGCTTTCTTT.

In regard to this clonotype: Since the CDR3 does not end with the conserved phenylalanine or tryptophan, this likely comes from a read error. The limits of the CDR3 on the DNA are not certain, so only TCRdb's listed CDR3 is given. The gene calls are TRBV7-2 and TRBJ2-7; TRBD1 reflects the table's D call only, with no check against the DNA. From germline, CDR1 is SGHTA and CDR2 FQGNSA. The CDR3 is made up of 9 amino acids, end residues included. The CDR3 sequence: CASSLAPTG.

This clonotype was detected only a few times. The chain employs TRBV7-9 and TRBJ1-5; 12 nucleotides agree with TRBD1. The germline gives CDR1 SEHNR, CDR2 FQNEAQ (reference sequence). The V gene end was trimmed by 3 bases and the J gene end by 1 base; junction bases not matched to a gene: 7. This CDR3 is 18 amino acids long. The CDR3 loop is CASSLTPGQGASNQPQHF. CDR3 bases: TGTGCCAGCAGCTTGACTCCGGGACAGGGGGCAAGCAATCAGCCCCAGCATTTT.

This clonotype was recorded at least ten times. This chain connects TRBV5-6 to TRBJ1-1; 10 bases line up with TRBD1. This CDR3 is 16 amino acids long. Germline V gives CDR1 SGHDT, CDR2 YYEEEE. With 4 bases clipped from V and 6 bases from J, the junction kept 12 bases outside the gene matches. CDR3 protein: CASSGPGTGVGPEAFF. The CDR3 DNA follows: TGTGCCAGCAGCGGTCCCGGGACAGGGGTTGGACCTGAAGCTTTCTTT.

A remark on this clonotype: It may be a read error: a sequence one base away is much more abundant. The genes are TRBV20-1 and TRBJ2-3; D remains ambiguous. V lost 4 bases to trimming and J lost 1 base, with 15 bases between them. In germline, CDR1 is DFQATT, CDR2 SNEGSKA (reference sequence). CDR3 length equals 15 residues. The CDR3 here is CSAKDGRLGTDTQYF. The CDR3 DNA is TGCAGTGCTAAAGATGGCAGGCTAGGCACAGATACGCAGTATTTT.

The CDR3 spells CASGLDYSNQPQHF. CDR3 nucleotide sequence: TGTGCCAGCGGACTCGATTATAGCAATCAGCCCCAGCATTTT. The chain recombines TRBV12-3 or TRBV12-4 with TRBJ1-5; D gene ambiguous. There are 14 residues in the CDR3. The V end was cut by 8 bases, the J end by 0 bases, with 11 bases between.

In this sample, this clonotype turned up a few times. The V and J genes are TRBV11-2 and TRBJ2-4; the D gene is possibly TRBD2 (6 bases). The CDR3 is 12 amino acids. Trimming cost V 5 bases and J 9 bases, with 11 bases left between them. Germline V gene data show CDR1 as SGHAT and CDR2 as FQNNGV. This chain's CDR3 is CASSPGGGIQYF. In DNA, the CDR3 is TGTGCCAGCAGCCCTGGGGGAGGCATTCAGTACTTC. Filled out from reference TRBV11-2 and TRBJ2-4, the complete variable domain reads EAGVAQSPRYKIIEKRQSVAFWCNPISGHATLYWYQQILGQGPKLLIQFQNNGVVDDSQLPKDRFSAERLKGVDSTLKIQPAKLEDSAVYLCASSPGGGIQYFGAGTRLSVL.

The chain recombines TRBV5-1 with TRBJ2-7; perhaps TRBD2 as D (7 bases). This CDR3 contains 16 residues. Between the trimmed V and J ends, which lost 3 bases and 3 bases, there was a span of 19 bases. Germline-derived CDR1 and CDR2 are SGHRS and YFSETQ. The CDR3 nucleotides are TGCGCCAGCAGCTACACCGGAGGCGGGGGCAACTACGAGCAGTACTTC. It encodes CASSYTGGGGNYEQYF.

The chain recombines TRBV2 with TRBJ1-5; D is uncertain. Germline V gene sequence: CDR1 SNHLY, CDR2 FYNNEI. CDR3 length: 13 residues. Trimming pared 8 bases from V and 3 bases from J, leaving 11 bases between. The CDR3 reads CASDGQANQPQHF. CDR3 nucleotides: TGTGCCAGCGATGGTCAGGCCAATCAGCCCCAGCATTTT.